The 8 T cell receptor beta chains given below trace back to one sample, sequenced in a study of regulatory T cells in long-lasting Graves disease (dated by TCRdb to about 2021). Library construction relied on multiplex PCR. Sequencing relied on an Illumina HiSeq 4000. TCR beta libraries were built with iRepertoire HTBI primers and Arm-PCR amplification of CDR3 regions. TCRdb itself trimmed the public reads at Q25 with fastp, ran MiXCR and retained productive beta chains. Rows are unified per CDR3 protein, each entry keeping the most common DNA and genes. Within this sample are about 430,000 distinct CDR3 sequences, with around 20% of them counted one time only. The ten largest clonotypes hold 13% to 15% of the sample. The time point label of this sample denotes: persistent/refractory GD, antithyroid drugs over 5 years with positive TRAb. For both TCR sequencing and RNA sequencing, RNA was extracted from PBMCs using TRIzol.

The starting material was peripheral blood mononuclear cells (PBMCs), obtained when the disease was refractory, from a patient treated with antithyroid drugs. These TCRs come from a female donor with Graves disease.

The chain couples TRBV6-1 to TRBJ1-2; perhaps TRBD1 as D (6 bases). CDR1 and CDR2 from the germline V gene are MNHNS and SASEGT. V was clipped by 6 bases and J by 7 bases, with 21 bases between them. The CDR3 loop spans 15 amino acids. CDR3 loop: CASSSSARGSVGYTF. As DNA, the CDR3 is TGTGCCAGCAGCTCCTCCGCCAGGGGTTCCGTTGGCTACACCTTC.

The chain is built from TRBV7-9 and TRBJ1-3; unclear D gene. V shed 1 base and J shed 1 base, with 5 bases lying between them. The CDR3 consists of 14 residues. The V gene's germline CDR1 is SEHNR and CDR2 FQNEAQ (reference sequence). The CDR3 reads CASSLGISGNTIYF. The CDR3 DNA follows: TGTGCCAGCAGCTTAGGAATTTCTGGAAACACCATATATTTT.

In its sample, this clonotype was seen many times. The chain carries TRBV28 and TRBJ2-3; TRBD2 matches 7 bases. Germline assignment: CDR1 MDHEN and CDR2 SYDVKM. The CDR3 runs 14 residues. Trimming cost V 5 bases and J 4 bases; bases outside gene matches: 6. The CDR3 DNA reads TGTGCCAGCAGTCTCGGGGGGATAGCAGATACGCAGTATTTT. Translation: CASSLGGIADTQYF.

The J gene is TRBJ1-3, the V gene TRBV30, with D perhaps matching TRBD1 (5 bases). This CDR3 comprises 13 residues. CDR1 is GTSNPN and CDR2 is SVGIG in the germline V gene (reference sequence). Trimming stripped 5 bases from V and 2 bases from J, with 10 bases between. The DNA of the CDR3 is TGTGCCTGGCAGGGAGTAGCTGGAAACACCATATATTTT. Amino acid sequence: CAWQGVAGNTIYF.

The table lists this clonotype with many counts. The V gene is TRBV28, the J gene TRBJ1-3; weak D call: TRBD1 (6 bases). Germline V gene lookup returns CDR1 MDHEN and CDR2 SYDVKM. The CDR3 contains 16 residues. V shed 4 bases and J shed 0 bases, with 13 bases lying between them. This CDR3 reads CASSSLTGLSGNTIYF. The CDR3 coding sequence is TGTGCCAGCAGTTCCCTGACAGGCCTCTCTGGAAACACCATATATTTT.

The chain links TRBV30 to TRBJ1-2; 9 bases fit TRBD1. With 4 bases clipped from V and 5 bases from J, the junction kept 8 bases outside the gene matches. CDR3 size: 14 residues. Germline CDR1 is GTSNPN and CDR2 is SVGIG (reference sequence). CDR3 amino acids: CAWTGDGTGYGYTF. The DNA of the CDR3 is TGTGCCTGGACCGGCGACGGGACAGGGTATGGCTACACCTTC.

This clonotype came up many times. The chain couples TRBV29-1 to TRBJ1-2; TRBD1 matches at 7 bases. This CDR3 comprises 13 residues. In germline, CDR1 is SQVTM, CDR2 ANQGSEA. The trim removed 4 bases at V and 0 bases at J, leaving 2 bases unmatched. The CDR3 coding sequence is TGCAGCGTTGGGACAGGACCTAACTATGGCTACACCTTC. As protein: CSVGTGPNYGYTF. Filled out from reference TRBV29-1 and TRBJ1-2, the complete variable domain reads SAVISQKPSRDICQRGTSLTIQCQVDSQVTMMFWYRQQPGQSLTLIATANQGSEATYESGFVIDKFPISRPNLTFSTLTVSNMSPEDSSIYLCSVGTGPNYGYTFGSGTRLTVV.

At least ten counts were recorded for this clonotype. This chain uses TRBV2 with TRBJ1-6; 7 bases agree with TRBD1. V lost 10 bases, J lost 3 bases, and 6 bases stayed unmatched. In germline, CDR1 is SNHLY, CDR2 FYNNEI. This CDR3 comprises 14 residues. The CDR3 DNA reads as TGTGCCATCCCATCAGGGGGCTATAATTCACCCCTCCACTTT. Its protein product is CAIPSGGYNSPLHF.